A selection of T cell receptor beta chains follows, all from one sample in a study of cytomegalovirus exposure and HLA in healthy donors. The method was immunoSEQ multiplex PCR; TCRdb's version includes in-frame clones alone and lacks a portion of them. Of 85,000 to 120,000 clones in the sample, over 60% were seen once. Material for sequencing was PBMCs. These TCRs come from a woman in her 50s in good health and CMV-seropositive. Both conserved end residues are part of each CDR3. Fields, in order: V gene, D gene, J gene, clone size, CDR3 protein, CDR3 DNA. A D gene is named only where the DNA matches it firmly. Not every row has a clone size; where given, it reads once, few, many or a size class.

TRBV7-2,-,TRBJ2-7,-,CASSLTLGGQPYEQYF,TGTGCCAGCAGCTTAACGCTGGGGGGACAGCCCTACGAGCAGTACTTC
TRBV9,TRBD1,TRBJ1-2,-,CASSATGYYGYTF,TGTGCCAGCAGCGCGACAGGGTACTATGGCTACACCTTC
TRBV28,-,TRBJ1-1,-,CASSFRGAGNTEAFF,TGTGCCAGCAGTTTTCGGGGGGCTGGGAACACTGAAGCTTTCTTT
TRBV6-5,-,TRBJ1-2,-,CASIRAAGLNYGYTF,TGTGCCAGCATTAGAGCGGCGGGGCTCAACTATGGCTACACCTTC
TRBV6-1,-,TRBJ2-4,-,CASSELFRQFKNIQYF,TGTGCCAGCAGTGAATTATTTCGACAGTTCAAAAACATTCAGTACTTC
TRBV2,TRBD1,TRBJ1-6,-,CASRQGAAGNSPLHF,TGTGCCAGCCGACAGGGGGCGGCGGGTAATTCACCCCTCCACTTT
TRBV2,-,TRBJ1-5,-,CASGREHSNQPQHF,TGTGCCAGCGGGAGGGAGCATAGCAATCAGCCCCAGCATTTT
TRBV15,-,TRBJ1-4,-,CATSRDGLRGEKLFF,TGTGCCACCAGCAGAGATGGACTCCGTGGGGAAAAACTGTTTTTT
TRBV7-9,-,TRBJ1-3,-,CASSLKDSSGNTIYF,TGTGCCAGCAGCTTAAAGGACAGCTCTGGAAACACCATATATTTT
TRBV5-1,TRBD1,TRBJ2-7,-,CASSVYGTGEGEQYF,TGCGCCAGCAGCGTCTATGGGACAGGAGAAGGCGAGCAGTACTTC
TRBV7-9,TRBD2,TRBJ2-7,-,CASSPGLAVYEQYF,TGTGCCAGCAGTCCGGGACTAGCGGTCTACGAGCAGTACTTC
TRBV5-4,-,TRBJ1-4,-,CASSATGPGGEKLFF,TGTGCCAGCAGCGCCACGGGACCCGGGGGGGAAAAACTGTTTTTT
TRBV5-4,TRBD2,TRBJ2-5,-,CASSLRGSGGTNQETQYF,TGTGCCAGCAGCTTGAGAGGTAGCGGGGGGACAAACCAAGAGACCCAGTACTTC
TRBV5-1,-,TRBJ1-2,few,CASSATATNYGYTF,TGCGCCAGCAGCGCGACAGCTACTAACTATGGCTACACCTTC
TRBV9,TRBD1,TRBJ1-2,-,CASSFRGDGYTF,TGTGCCAGCAGCTTCAGGGGGGATGGCTACACCTTC